This is a list of T cell receptor beta chains from one sample in a study of shared clonotypes between healthy human individuals. Sequenced by immunoSEQ multiplex PCR; TCRdb stores in-frame clones only, minus some. The table records under 1 million clones, roughly 96% of them present only once. Specimen: naive CD8+ T cells sorted from blood. These receptors all stem from a young man in good health. Each CDR3 is given without its conserved first and last residue.

J: TRBJ2-1; V: TRBV28; CDR3: ASSLGPGTSIFEQF
J: TRBJ2-7; V: TRBV27; CDR3: ASSLIAGPYEQY
J: TRBJ2-5; V: TRBV27; CDR3: ASSFQQGGTQY
J: TRBJ2-1; V: TRBV13; CDR3: ASSLGQGAVNEQF
J: TRBJ2-7; V: TRBV27; CDR3: ASSLLENRDTIYEQY
J: TRBJ1-3; V: TRBV28; CDR3: ASSLSGTGPGNTIY
J: TRBJ2-1; V: TRBV10-3; CDR3: AISESRGPNNEQF
J: TRBJ2-2; V: TRBV27; CDR3: ASSLVAVGELF
J: TRBJ2-1; V: TRBV28; CDR3: ASRVKPGQLSNEQF
J: TRBJ2-1; V: TRBV28; CDR3: ASSPNVRGNEQF
J: TRBJ2-5; V: TRBV5-3; CDR3: ARSLVSLAGRKTQY
J: TRBJ2-7; V: TRBV5-4; CDR3: ASSDETYYEQY
J: TRBJ2-3; V: TRBV25-1; CDR3: ASKSPGTLTDTQY
J: TRBJ1-4; V: TRBV27; CDR3: ASSLLGGEEELF
J: TRBJ1-2; V: TRBV7-2; CDR3: ASSVDSIPYT
J: TRBJ2-7; V: TRBV6-9; CDR3: ASSLQDGRSADFYEQY
J: TRBJ2-7; V: TRBV18; CDR3: ASSPPTSGLYEQY
J: TRBJ2-5; V: TRBV9; CDR3: ASSVVGQGKTQY
J: TRBJ2-3; V: TRBV6-5; CDR3: ASSSGVGDTQY
J: TRBJ2-1; V: TRBV4-1; CDR3: ASSQVSTEYNEQF
J: TRBJ2-1; V: TRBV14; CDR3: ASSQDLVKF
J: TRBJ2-7; V: TRBV18; CDR3: ASSHNGGLTYEQY
J: TRBJ1-5; V: TRBV27; CDR3: ASSAEGNQPQH
J: TRBJ1-5; V: TRBV7-8; CDR3: ASSLAGQPQH
J: TRBJ2-1; V: TRBV7-2; CDR3: ASSGLAVYNEQF
J: TRBJ2-4; V: TRBV5-5; CDR3: ASSLAGGGAY
J: TRBJ2-7; V: TRBV10-3; CDR3: AISEDRASYEQY
J: TRBJ2-2; V: TRBV7-2; CDR3: ASSLNRGESGELF
J: TRBJ2-6; V: TRBV29-1; CDR3: SVDMSGANVLT
J: TRBJ2-1; V: TRBV7-6; CDR3: ASRRLAGSVNEQF
J: TRBJ2-7; V: TRBV7-9; CDR3: ASSLESSYEQY
J: TRBJ2-3; V: TRBV28; CDR3: ASSPIRDPSGQDTQY